This T cell receptor (beta chain) appears in the sequencing data of a study of cytomegalovirus exposure and HLA in healthy donors. Study as a whole: Findings of an earlier analysis included 110 million or so unique TCR beta sequences from 190 million or so T cells. Study-wide findings and caveats: For presence/absence analyses, sequencing depth was assumed to be roughly uniform across donors.

A word on this clone: Its antigen is unknown. At one boundary the junction diverges from the germline segment, which might be a read error.

This CDR3 region has 13 residues. CDR1 and CDR2 (germline): MNHEY, SVGAGI. PCR amplification relied on 60 Vbeta primers (plus 13 Jbeta primers). Produced via immunoSEQ multiplex PCR; TCRdb's table is partial and in-frame only. The data contain 110,000 to 150,000 clones, more than 8% of them singletons. The TCR was taken from a man aged 45 to 65 in good health and CMV-seronegative. The chain combines TRBV6-5 with TRBJ2-7; D is uncertain. The specimen was PBMCs. The CDR3 DNA reads as TGTGCCAGCAGTTACTCGACCATCCGCGAGCGGTACTTC. This gives the protein CASSYSTIRERYF.